This TCR beta chain was sequenced for a study of beta chain features in type 1 diabetes. Sequencing targeted expressed TCRB transcripts, as all isolated RNA had been reverse transcribed. Method: immunoSEQ multiplex PCR; TCRdb's copy keeps in-frame clones and lacks some. Of some 700,000 clones listed, about an eighth were seen once; the top ten hold 0.022%. Regarding the study as a whole: When Type 1 diabetes patients were examined, their TCRB CDR3s proved moderately but significantly shorter in all four CD4+ subsets.

Germline loops: CDR1 SGHRS, CDR2 YFSETQ. J lost 4 bases, V lost 0 bases, and 3 bases had no gene match. CDR3 length: 15 amino acids. As for this clone: The target antigen is unknown.

This TCR derives from a young man with type 1 diabetes. The V and J genes are TRBV5-1 and TRBJ2-5, with 10 nucleotides matching TRBD1. Sequenced input: naive CD4+ T cells from blood. The CDR3 DNA reads as TGCGCCAGCAGCTTGGCCGGGGACAGGGGAGAGACCCAGTACTTC. This translates into CASSLAGDRGETQYF.